These 10 T cell receptor beta chains were all obtained from the same sample, sequenced in a study of memory CD4+ T cells and cytomegalovirus serostatus. Some clones are missing from TCRdb's copy, which holds only in-frame ones; the method was immunoSEQ multiplex PCR. The table lists roughly 45,000 clones, about three quarters of them singletons. Single viable CD3+CD4+CD8-CD45RO+ cells were sorted as the memory CD4+ T cells. The sequenced sample consisted of memory CD4+ T cells from blood. Receptors originate from an adult in good health and CMV-seronegative.

This clone showed up just once. The chain has TRBV7-9 and TRBJ1-2; no firm D call. The germline V gene has CDR1 SEHNR and CDR2 FQNEAQ (reference sequence). The CDR3 covers 13 residues. Trimming cost V 3 bases and J 7 bases, with 12 bases left between them. The CDR3 nucleotides read TGTGCCAGCAGCTTGGAAAGGGTCGGTGGCTACACCTTC. Translating gives CASSLERVGGYTF.

The V gene is TRBV30, the J gene TRBJ2-6; no clear D. Trimming left V 3 bases short and J 2 bases short, with 8 bases between. The CDR3 consists of 14 residues. The V gene's germline CDR1 is GTSNPN and CDR2 SVGIG (reference sequence). The CDR3 loop reads CAWSWGTGANVLTF. The DNA for the CDR3 is TGTGCCTGGAGCTGGGGAACTGGGGCCAACGTCCTGACTTTC.

V and J are TRBV5-1 and TRBJ1-4; D is unresolved. Germline lookup yields CDR1 SGHRS and CDR2 YFSETQ. The CDR3 covers 18 residues. Trimming stripped 4 bases from V and 2 bases from J, with 21 bases between. The CDR3 loop reads CASSRSPASTGTNEKLFF. The CDR3 nucleotides read TGCGCCAGCAGCCGAAGTCCGGCGAGCACCGGCACTAATGAAAAACTGTTTTTT. Based on the CDR3 plus reference TRBV5-1 and TRBJ1-4, the full variable domain is KAGVTQTPRYLIKTRGQQVTLSCSPISGHRSVSWYQQTPGQGLQFLFEYFSETQRNKGNFPGRFSGRQFSNSRSEMNVSTLELGDSALYLCASSRSPASTGTNEKLFFGSGTQLSVL.

The chain joins TRBV11-3 to TRBJ2-1; the D is unclear. The CDR3 is 15 amino acids. Trimming cost V 1 base and J 6 bases, with 13 bases left between them. Germline CDR1 SGHNT, CDR2 YENEEA. The CDR3 bases are TGTGCCAGCAGCTTAGGTCAGACATCAAGCAATGAGCAGTTCTTC. It is translated as CASSLGQTSSNEQFF.

This clone has only one observation. The chain uses TRBV5-1 and TRBJ1-4; TRBD1 is a possible D gene (6 bases). Trimming stripped 0 bases from V and 7 bases from J, with 7 bases between. Germline V lookup: CDR1 SGHRS, CDR2 YFSETQ. The CDR3 is made up of 13 amino acids. CDR3 DNA sequence: TGCGCCAGCAGCTTGGAAGGGGGTGAAAAACTGTTTTTT. It specifies CASSLEGGEKLFF.

This clone was counted a few times. The chain recombines TRBV28 with TRBJ2-7; D is perhaps TRBD1 or TRBD2 (5 bases each). Germline V gives CDR1 MDHEN, CDR2 SYDVKM. CDR3 length: 14 residues. Trimming removed 4 bases from V and 0 bases from J, with 10 bases in between. CDR3 DNA: TGTGCCAGCAGTTCACCAGGGAGCTCCTACGAGCAGTACTTC. This translates into CASSSPGSSYEQYF.

The chain couples TRBV2 to TRBJ1-1; 9 bases fit TRBD1. With 8 bases clipped from V and 6 bases from J, the junction kept 13 bases outside the gene matches. From germline, CDR1 is SNHLY and CDR2 FYNNEI. The CDR3 is 15 residues long. The CDR3 loop reads CASGTRGQGSAEAFF. The CDR3 region has the DNA TGTGCCAGCGGAACCCGGGGACAGGGATCGGCTGAAGCTTTCTTT.

The chain combines TRBV25-1 with TRBJ2-5, with TRBD2 matching over 7 bases. Unmatched junction bases numbered 14, after V lost 5 bases and J lost 2 bases. Germline loops: CDR1 MGHDK, CDR2 SYGVNS. The CDR3 covers 17 residues. DNA of the CDR3: TGTGCCAGCAGTCCCCAGCGGGGCCGGGTCGGTCAAGAGACCCAGTACTTC. It codes for CASSPQRGRVGQETQYF.

In nucleotides, the CDR3 is TGCAGCGTTGGAAGGGACGGGGAGCTGTTTTTT. This encodes CSVGRDGELFF. The chain employs TRBV29-1 and TRBJ2-2; D is unclear. V was shortened by 4 bases and J by 7 bases, with 7 bases between the two germline ends. This CDR3 comprises 11 residues. Per germline, CDR1 SQVTM and CDR2 ANQGSEA.

In its sample, this clone was seen once. The rearrangement uses TRBV5-1 and TRBJ2-2; D is ambiguous. Germline loops: CDR1 SGHRS, CDR2 YFSETQ. V was shortened by 0 bases and J by 4 bases, with 4 bases between the two germline ends. The CDR3 runs 13 residues. CDR3 sequence reads: CASSLESTGELFF. As DNA, the CDR3 is TGCGCCAGCAGCTTGGAGTCCACCGGGGAGCTGTTTTTT.